What follows is one T cell receptor (beta chain) and its context. Its antigen is unidentified. Clones were read by immunoSEQ multiplex PCR, and TCRdb kept only the in-frame ones, dropping some. This table holds around 12,000 clones, approximately 95% found once. CDR1 and CDR2 (germline): MGHRA, YSYEKL. The CDR3 covers 14 residues. With 1 base removed from V and 3 bases from J, the gap between germline ends came to 10 bases. This related bone marrow graft donor gave peripheral blood on the day of marrow donation. These data come from a study of T cells after posttransplantation cyclophosphamide. Overall study results and limits: Donor-recipient repertoire similarity was low at 1-2 months, rising over year one. After PTCy, TRB diversity resembled that of CNI/methotrexate controls.

Sequencing was performed on naive CD8+ T cells sorted from PBMCs. This clonotype was obtained from a man under 40 in good health and a related stem cell transplant donor. The chain employs TRBV4-1 and TRBJ2-7; weak D call: TRBD1 (6 bases). CDR3 nucleotides: TGCGCCAGCAGCCAAGTTAAGGGGGTCTACGAGCAGTACTTC. This sequence encodes CASSQVKGVYEQYF.